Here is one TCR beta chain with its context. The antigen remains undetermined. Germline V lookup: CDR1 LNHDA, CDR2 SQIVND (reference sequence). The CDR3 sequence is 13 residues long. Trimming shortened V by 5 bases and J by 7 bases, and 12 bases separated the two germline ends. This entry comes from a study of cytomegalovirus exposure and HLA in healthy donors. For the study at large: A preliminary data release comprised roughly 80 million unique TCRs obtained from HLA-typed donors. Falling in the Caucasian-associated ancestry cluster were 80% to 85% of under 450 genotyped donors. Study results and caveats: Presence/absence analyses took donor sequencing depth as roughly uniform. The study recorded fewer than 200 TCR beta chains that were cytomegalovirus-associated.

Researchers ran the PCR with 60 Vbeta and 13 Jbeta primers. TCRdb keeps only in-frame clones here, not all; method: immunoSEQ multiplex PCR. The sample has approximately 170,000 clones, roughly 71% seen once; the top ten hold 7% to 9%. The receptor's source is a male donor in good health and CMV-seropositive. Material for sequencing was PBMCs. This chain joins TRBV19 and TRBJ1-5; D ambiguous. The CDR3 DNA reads TGTGCCAGTAGTCTCGAAAGCAGGCAGCCCCAGCATTTT. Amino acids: CASSLESRQPQHF.